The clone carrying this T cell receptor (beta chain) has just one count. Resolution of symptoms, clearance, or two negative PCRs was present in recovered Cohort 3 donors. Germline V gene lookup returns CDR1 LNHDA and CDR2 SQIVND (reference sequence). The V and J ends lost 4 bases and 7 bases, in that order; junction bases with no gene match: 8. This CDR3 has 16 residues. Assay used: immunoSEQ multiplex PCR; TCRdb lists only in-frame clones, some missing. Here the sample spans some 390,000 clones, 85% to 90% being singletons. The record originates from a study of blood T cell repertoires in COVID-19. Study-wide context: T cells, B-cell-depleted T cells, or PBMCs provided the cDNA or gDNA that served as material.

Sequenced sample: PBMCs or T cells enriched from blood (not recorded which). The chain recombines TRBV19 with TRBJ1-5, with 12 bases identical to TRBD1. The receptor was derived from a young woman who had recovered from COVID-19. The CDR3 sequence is CASSNRDRGLYQPQHF. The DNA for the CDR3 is TGTGCCAGTAGTAATAGGGACAGGGGGCTGTACCAGCCCCAGCATTTT.